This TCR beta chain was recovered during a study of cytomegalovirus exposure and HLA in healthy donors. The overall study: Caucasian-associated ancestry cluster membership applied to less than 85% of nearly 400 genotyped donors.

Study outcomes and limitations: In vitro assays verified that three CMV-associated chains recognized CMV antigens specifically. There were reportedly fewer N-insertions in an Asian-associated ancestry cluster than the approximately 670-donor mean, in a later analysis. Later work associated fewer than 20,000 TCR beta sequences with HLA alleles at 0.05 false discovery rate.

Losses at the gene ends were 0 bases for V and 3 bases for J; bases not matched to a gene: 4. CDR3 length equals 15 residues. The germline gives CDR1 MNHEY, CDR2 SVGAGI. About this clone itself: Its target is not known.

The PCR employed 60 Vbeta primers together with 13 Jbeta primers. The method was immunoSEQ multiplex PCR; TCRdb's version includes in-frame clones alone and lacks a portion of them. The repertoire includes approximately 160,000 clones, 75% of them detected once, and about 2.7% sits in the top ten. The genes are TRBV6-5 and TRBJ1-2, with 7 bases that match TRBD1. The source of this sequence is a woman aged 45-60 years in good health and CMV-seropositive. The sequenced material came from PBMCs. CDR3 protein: CASSYSTRGDYGYTF. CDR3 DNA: TGTGCCAGCAGTTACTCGACCAGGGGGGACTATGGCTACACCTTC.